These T cell receptor beta chains were read from a single sample in a study of cytomegalovirus exposure and HLA in healthy donors. Sequenced by immunoSEQ multiplex PCR; TCRdb stores in-frame clones only, minus some. The table has about 130,000 clones, 70% to 80% seen once. Input material: PBMCs. The receptors were sampled from a young man in good health and CMV-seronegative. Each CDR3 is given with its conserved first and last residue. Each record gives: J gene, clone size, V gene, CDR3 length, D gene, CDR3 protein, CDR3 DNA. The D gene is left open where the match is weak. Rows give clone size only sometimes, using once, few, many, or a class for an expanded clone.

TRBJ1-5 NA TRBV30 14 NA CAWSGSLGLGSQHF TGTGCCTGGAGCGGTAGTTTGGGGCTGGGATCCCAGCATTTT
TRBJ1-1 NA TRBV6-5 13 NA CASSYKQNTEAFF TGTGCCAGCAGTTATAAGCAGAACACTGAAGCTTTCTTT
TRBJ2-7 NA TRBV6-5 15 TRBD2 CASRLGLADSYEQYF TGTGCCAGCAGATTAGGACTAGCGGACTCCTACGAGCAGTACTTC
TRBJ2-7 few TRBV5-4 16 TRBD1 CASSYIDRGLTYEQYF TGTGCCAGCAGCTATATCGACAGGGGGCTAACCTACGAGCAGTACTTC
TRBJ2-5 NA TRBV15 13 NA CATSREVGETQYF TGTGCCACCAGCAGAGAAGTCGGGGAGACCCAGTACTTC
TRBJ2-3 NA TRBV10-3 15 TRBD2 CATGGLAGGTDTQYF TGTGCCACAGGAGGGCTAGCGGGAGGGACAGATACGCAGTATTTT
TRBJ1-2 NA TRBV5-6 15 NA CASSSSDRWFGGYTF TGTGCCAGCAGCTCCTCAGACAGGTGGTTCGGTGGCTACACCTTC
TRBJ1-5 few TRBV6-5 15 NA CASSYDGTSNQPQHF TGTGCCAGCAGTTACGACGGGACAAGCAATCAGCCCCAGCATTTT
TRBJ2-7 few TRBV6-1 14 TRBD1 CASSVDRGLREQYF TGTGCCAGCAGTGTTGACAGGGGGCTGAGAGAGCAGTACTTC
TRBJ1-4 NA TRBV6-5 15 NA CASSPDFPTNEKLFF TGTGCCAGCAGCCCAGATTTTCCAACTAATGAAAAACTGTTTTTT
TRBJ1-5 few TRBV19 13 NA CASRWENNQPQHF TGTGCCAGTAGATGGGAGAACAATCAGCCCCAGCATTTT
TRBJ1-2 few TRBV5-4 13 TRBD1 CASSLQGSGGYTF TGTGCCAGCAGCCTACAGGGGAGCGGTGGCTACACCTTC
TRBJ2-4 NA TRBV6-6 16 TRBD2 CASSYGTSGGGNIQYF TGTGCCAGCAGTTACGGGACTAGCGGGGGTGGAAACATTCAGTACTTC
TRBJ2-5 NA TRBV28 14 TRBD2 CASRPTSGRETQYF TGTGCCAGCAGACCGACTAGCGGGAGGGAGACCCAGTACTTC